This record concerns one T cell receptor (beta chain) sequence. The source of the sample is a study of blood T cell repertoires in COVID-19. At the level of the study: COVID-19 samples, acute and convalescent, were from the United States, Italy and Spain. Sources were T cells, B-cell-depleted T cells, or PBMCs; the material itself was cDNA or gDNA.

Germline assignment: CDR1 SGHDT and CDR2 YYEEEE. J lost 0 bases, V lost 4 bases, and 9 bases had no gene match. The CDR3 spans 17 residues. The method was immunoSEQ multiplex PCR; TCRdb's version includes in-frame clones alone and lacks a portion of them. The repertoire has about 53,000 clones, 85% to 95% of them found once; the top ten carry 3.1%. The specimen sequenced was peripheral blood. The receptor was derived from a human donor in a cohort sampled during active COVID-19. This sequence joins TRBV5-6 and TRBJ2-1, with 8 bases fitting TRBD2. The CDR3 DNA sequence: TGTGCCAGCAGCGTCCTCTTAGCGGGGAGCTCCTACAATGAGCAGTTCTTC. Translation: CASSVLLAGSSYNEQFF.